This T cell receptor (beta chain) emerged from a study of blood T cell repertoires in COVID-19. Turning to the study itself: Some COVID-19 samples were acute and others convalescent; all came from the United States, Italy and Spain. The cDNA or gDNA used as material had been derived from T cells, B-cell-depleted T cells, or PBMCs.

Trimming took 3 bases from V and 0 from J, leaving 8 bases between them. The CDR3 runs 15 residues. The germline gives CDR1 MGHRA, CDR2 YSYEKL. Per the original data handling: Quantification of nucleated cells was approximated via reference gene primer amplification. Repertoires were generated with immunoSEQ multiplex PCR, while TCRdb's copy carries only in-frame clones and drops some. That table is the source of V, J and clone size, and D and trimming were worked out from the DNA. This table has roughly 670,000 clones, 80% to 90% appearing once. The sequence came from a woman aged 18-30 years with acute or convalescent COVID-19. The rearrangement links TRBV4-1 to TRBJ1-4; D is unclear. Sequenced sample: peripheral blood. This CDR3 is CASSHNTATNEKLFF. The CDR3 DNA sequence: TGCGCCAGCAGCCACAACACCGCAACTAATGAAAAACTGTTTTTT.